Below, 24 T cell receptor beta chains from the same sample are listed, as sequenced in a study of blood T cell repertoires in COVID-19. The method was immunoSEQ multiplex PCR; TCRdb's version includes in-frame clones alone and lacks a portion of them. The data show about 81,000 clones, about 82% seen once. Sequenced sample: peripheral blood. These receptors came from a human donor in a cohort sampled during active COVID-19.

The chain links TRBV28 to TRBJ2-7; possible D gene TRBD2, 5 bases. The CDR3 has 12 amino acids. V was cut by 5 bases and J by 5 bases, with 10 bases left in between. CDR1 and CDR2 from the germline V gene are MDHEN and SYDVKM. The CDR3 nucleotides are TGTGCCAGCAGTCAACCCGGGGACGAGCAGTACTTC. Its translation: CASSQPGDEQYF.

The chain combines TRBV9 with TRBJ2-2, with D tentatively TRBD1 (5 bases). Trimming pared 0 bases from V and 3 bases from J, leaving 9 bases between. Germline CDR1 reads SGDLS; CDR2 reads YYNGEE. The CDR3 is 15 residues long. The CDR3 sequence: CASSVELGDTGELFF. The CDR3 bases are TGTGCCAGCAGCGTAGAGTTAGGGGACACCGGGGAGCTGTTTTTT.

This clone was counted at least ten times. The V gene is TRBV4-1, the J gene TRBJ2-7; 7 bases are a match to TRBD1. V dropped 0 bases and J dropped 3; count of bases not matched to a gene: 5. The germline gives CDR1 MGHRA, CDR2 YSYEKL. The CDR3 has 15 amino acids. CDR3 sequence (DNA): TGCGCCAGCAGCCAAGACCCGGCAGGGGGCTACGAGCAGTACTTC. Amino acids: CASSQDPAGGYEQYF.

This chain uses TRBV29-1 with TRBJ2-1; 14 positions match TRBD2. Germline V gives CDR1 SQVTM, CDR2 ANQGSEA. V was pared by 5 bases and J by 8 bases, with 2 bases of the junction left unmatched. This CDR3 has 13 residues. The CDR3 DNA reads TGCAGCGTTAGACTAGCGGGAGGGTATGAGCAGTTCTTC. Translation gives CSVRLAGGYEQFF.

This clone was seen a few times. The rearrangement joins TRBV7-9 to TRBJ2-1; the match to TRBD2 covers 9 bases. J was trimmed by 7 bases and V by 8 bases; bases with no gene match: 9. The CDR3 is 14 amino acids. Germline V CDR1 and CDR2: SEHNR, FQNEAQ (reference sequence). This CDR3 reads CASSSGTSQNEQFF. The CDR3 DNA sequence: TGTGCCAGCTCTAGCGGGACAAGCCAGAATGAGCAGTTCTTC.

J is TRBJ1-5 and V is TRBV5-6; TRBD1 might be the D (6 bases). The length of the CDR3 is 16 residues. The germline CDR1 and CDR2 sequences are SGHDT and YYEEEE. Trimming shortened V by 2 bases and J by 1 base, and 13 bases separated the two germline ends. CDR3 residues: CASSFGAGTSNQPQHF. The CDR3 DNA follows: TGTGCCAGCAGCTTCGGCGCAGGGACAAGCAATCAGCCCCAGCATTTT.

This clone came up once. The J gene is TRBJ1-2, the V gene TRBV6-6, with 11 bases that match TRBD1. The CDR3 extends over 16 amino acids. Losses at the gene ends were 0 bases for V and 6 bases for J; bases not matched to a gene: 6. Germline loops: CDR1 MNHNY, CDR2 SVGAGI (reference sequence). CDR3 sequence: CASSYSGQGGWNGYTF. DNA for the CDR3: TGTGCCAGCAGTTACTCGGGACAGGGGGGATGGAATGGCTACACCTTC.

This clone occurred a few times. The chain recombines TRBV9 with TRBJ2-7; 13 bases are a match to TRBD2. The germline gives CDR1 SGDLS, CDR2 YYNGEE. The CDR3 totals 16 residues. With 0 bases clipped from V and 6 bases from J, the junction kept 6 bases outside the gene matches. CDR3 sequence (DNA): TGTGCCAGCAGCGTAGCTACTAGCGGGAGGGCCGCCGAGCAGTACTTC. This translates into CASSVATSGRAAEQYF.

The chain links TRBV6-2 or TRBV6-3 to TRBJ2-7; D gene ambiguous. V was clipped by 2 bases and J by 2 bases, with 4 bases between them. The length of the CDR3 is 12 residues. CDR1 MNHEY and CDR2 SVGEGT come from the germline V gene. The CDR3 reads CASSYPAYEQYF. The DNA of the CDR3 is TGTGCCAGCAGTTACCCCGCCTACGAGCAGTACTTC.

The rearrangement joins TRBV19 to TRBJ2-3, with a weak D call TRBD2 (5 bases). Germline V gene sequence: CDR1 LNHDA, CDR2 SQIVND (reference sequence). The CDR3 runs to 15 residues. V lost 4 bases and J 0 bases, leaving 11 bases between the germline ends. The CDR3 spells CASSTWRTSTDTQYF. Written as DNA, the CDR3 is TGTGCCAGTAGTACATGGCGGACTAGCACAGATACGCAGTATTTT.

The V and J genes are TRBV6-5 and TRBJ1-5; D gene uncertain. There are 15 residues in the CDR3. The ends were cut back, 7 bases at V and 2 bases at J, with 15 bases in the middle. Germline V gene data show CDR1 as MNHEY and CDR2 as SVGAGI. The CDR3 sequence: CASTEWREGNQPQHF. CDR3 DNA: TGTGCCAGCACCGAGTGGAGGGAAGGCAATCAGCCCCAGCATTTT.

This sequence joins TRBV7-2 and TRBJ2-1, with 16 bases lining up with TRBD2. Unmatched junction bases numbered 5, after V lost 0 bases and J lost 6 bases. Germline V CDR1 and CDR2: SGHTA, FQGNSA. The CDR3 length is 18 residues. CDR3 sequence (DNA): TGTGCCAGCAGCTTAGCTGGGACTAGCGGGGGGGCGGGCAATGAGCAGTTCTTC. This codes for CASSLAGTSGGAGNEQFF. Based on the CDR3 plus reference TRBV7-2 and TRBJ2-1, the full variable domain is GAGVSQSPSNKVTEKGKDVELRCDPISGHTALYWYRQSLGQGLEFLIYFQGNSAPDKSGLPSDRFSAERTGGSVSTLTIQRTQQEDSAVYLCASSLAGTSGGAGNEQFFGPGTRLTVL.

This chain links TRBV28 with TRBJ1-5, with D possibly matching TRBD1 (6 bases). CDR3 length: 19 amino acids. Trimming took off 5 bases at V and 2 bases at J, with 25 bases between the two ends. CDR1 and CDR2 (germline): MDHEN, SYDVKM. CDR3 sequence (DNA): TGTGCCAGCAGTCCCCCCGTGCGGGGGCGGGACGTGTGCAATCAGCCCCAGCATTTT. It specifies CASSPPVRGRDVCNQPQHF. The complete variable domain, with remaining parts taken from reference TRBV28 and TRBJ1-5, reads DVKVTQSSRYLVKRTGEKVFLECVQDMDHENMFWYRQDPGLGLRLIYFSYDVKMKEKGDIPEGYSVSREKKERFSLILESASTNQTSMYLCASSPPVRGRDVCNQPQHFGDGTRLSIL.

The chain recombines TRBV7-9 with TRBJ2-3; 8 positions agree with TRBD2. V lost 2 bases, J lost 4 bases, and 8 bases stayed unmatched. This CDR3 has 16 residues. CDR1 and CDR2 from the germline V gene are SEHNR and FQNEAQ (reference sequence). CDR3 loop: CASSLRSGSVSDTQYF. The CDR3 DNA reads TGTGCCAGCAGCTTAAGGAGCGGGAGTGTCTCAGATACGCAGTATTTT.

The chain combines TRBV11-1 with TRBJ2-3; TRBD2 is a possible D gene (6 bases). V lost 6 bases and J lost 9, with 10 bases in between. This CDR3 spans 11 amino acids. CDR1 is SGHAT and CDR2 is FQDESV in the germline V gene (reference sequence). The chain's CDR3 is CASRGGTTQYF. The CDR3 DNA reads TGTGCCAGCAGAGGCGGGACGACGCAGTATTTT.

This chain joins TRBV7-2 and TRBJ2-2; D unclear. The V gene lost 5 bases and the J gene lost 5 bases, with 15 bases spanning the gap. The germline V gene has CDR1 SGHTA and CDR2 FQGNSA. The CDR3 runs to 15 residues. The CDR3, as DNA: TGTGCCAGCAGCCAAACAAGAGACGGGACCGGGGAGCTGTTTTTT. Translating gives CASSQTRDGTGELFF.

This clone occurred a few times. The V call is TRBV19, the J call TRBJ1-5; the D gene is possibly TRBD1 (5 bases). The V end was cut by 5 bases, the J end by 7 bases, with 15 bases between. Germline V lookup: CDR1 LNHDA, CDR2 SQIVND (reference sequence). This CDR3 comprises 14 residues. Here the CDR3 reads CASSVPGRQQPQHF. The DNA for the CDR3 is TGTGCCAGTAGTGTCCCAGGGAGGCAGCAGCCCCAGCATTTT.

The rearrangement links TRBV19 to TRBJ2-1, with D possibly matching TRBD2 (6 bases). The CDR3 spans 12 residues. The germline V gene encodes CDR1 LNHDA and CDR2 SQIVND (reference sequence). The V gene lost 3 bases and the J gene lost 7 bases, with 7 bases spanning the gap. CDR3 sequence reads: CASSMGGNEQFF. DNA of the CDR3: TGTGCCAGTAGTATGGGGGGAAATGAGCAGTTCTTC.

This clone ranks as medium-sized. Other DNA sequences in this sample translate to the same CDR3. The DNA for the CDR3 is TGTGCCACCAGCAGAGTCACAGGGGGCTTATACGAGCAGTACTTC. It is translated as CATSRVTGGLYEQYF. J is TRBJ2-7 and V is TRBV15; 9 bases are a match to TRBD1. J was trimmed by 4 bases and V by 1 base; bases with no gene match: 5. Germline V gene data show CDR1 as LNHNV and CDR2 as YYDKDF (reference sequence). The CDR3 contains 15 residues.

This chain uses TRBV6-6 with TRBJ2-3; 7 bases are shared with TRBD2. There are 14 residues in the CDR3. J lost 2 bases, V lost 8 bases, and 7 bases had no gene match. CDR1 is MNHNY, CDR2 SVGAGI, per germline (reference sequence). In nucleotides, the CDR3 is TGTGCCAGCCGCCGGGCGGGGGACACAGATACGCAGTATTTT. Translating it yields CASRRAGDTDTQYF.

This clone was recorded at least ten times. This chain joins TRBV7-8 and TRBJ1-1, with D perhaps TRBD1 (6 bases). CDR1 is SGHVS and CDR2 is FQNEAQ in the germline V gene. Trimming pared 5 bases from V and 1 base from J, leaving 17 bases between. The CDR3 is made up of 16 amino acids. CDR3 amino acids: CASSPAWGGPNTEAFF. Written as DNA, the CDR3 is TGTGCCAGCAGCCCGGCGTGGGGGGGGCCGAACACTGAAGCTTTCTTT.

This chain links TRBV5-6 with TRBJ1-2, with D maybe TRBD1 (5 bases). Between the trimmed V and J ends, which lost 4 bases and 3 bases, there was a span of 13 bases. The CDR3 consists of 14 residues. Germline CDR1 reads SGHDT; CDR2 reads YYEEEE. The CDR3 loop reads CASSPGRRDYGYTF. CDR3 coding DNA: TGTGCCAGCAGCCCAGGGAGGCGGGACTATGGCTACACCTTC.

V usage is TRBV10-2 and J usage is TRBJ1-2; D call uncertain. Looked up from germline, CDR1 is WSHSY and CDR2 is SAAADI. The CDR3 contains 15 residues. The CDR3 DNA sequence: TGCGCGAGCCGATTGACGACATCACCCAACTATGGCTACACCTTC. Its translation is CASRLTTSPNYGYTF.

J is TRBJ2-5 and V is TRBV7-8, with 7 bases lining up with TRBD1. Germline V CDR1 and CDR2: SGHVS, FQNEAQ. This CDR3 is 16 amino acids long. V gave up 0 bases and J gave up 2 bases; unmatched junction bases: 6. CDR3 bases: TGTGCCAGCAGCTTAGCCCCGCGACAGGGTCAAGAGACCCAGTACTTC. Amino acid sequence: CASSLAPRQGQETQYF.